The 15 T cell receptor beta chains presented below share a single source sample, sequenced in a study of regulatory T cells in long-lasting Graves disease. Time point indicated: newly diagnosed GD, antithyroid drugs for less than 3 months. PBMC RNA served as the TCR library source. Investigators prepared the TCR beta libraries by applying iRepertoire HTBI primers and Arm-PCR of CDR3 regions. TCRdb recomputed calls from the multiplex PCR reads with MiXCR, one row per CDR3 protein. The sample yields about 240,000 distinct CDR3 sequences, 20% to 25% seen once. This specimen was peripheral blood mononuclear cells (PBMCs), taken at new diagnosis, from a patient treated with antithyroid drugs. These TCRs come from a female donor with Graves disease.

This clonotype appeared many times. The CDR3 is CASSQGGSYEQYF. The CDR3 DNA sequence: TGTGCCAGCAGCCAGGGCGGTTCCTACGAGCAGTACTTC. The rearrangement uses TRBV11-2 and TRBJ2-7, with D possibly matching TRBD1 (5 bases). The CDR3 covers 13 residues. Germline values: CDR1 SGHAT, CDR2 FQNNGV. The V end lost 5 bases, the J end lost 1 base, and 9 bases lay between the germline ends.

This clonotype has more than one count but fewer than ten. The chain employs TRBV19 and TRBJ2-4, with a tentative D call TRBD1 (5 bases). The ends were cut back, 5 bases at V and 4 bases at J, with 12 bases in the middle. This CDR3 is 14 amino acids long. In germline, CDR1 is LNHDA, CDR2 SQIVND (reference sequence). CDR3 loop: CASSVRTNKNIQYF. The CDR3 nucleotides read TGTGCCAGTAGTGTGCGGACAAATAAAAACATTCAGTACTTC.

This clonotype was detected ten times or more. The genes are TRBV7-2 and TRBJ2-5, with D perhaps matching TRBD1 (5 bases). V was shortened by 8 bases and J by 5 bases, with 15 bases between the two germline ends. There are 13 residues in the CDR3. Germline values: CDR1 SGHTA, CDR2 FQGNSA. In nucleotides, the CDR3 is TGTGCCAGCGGGGCAGGGCATTTTGAGACCCAGTACTTC. As protein: CASGAGHFETQYF.

There are many counts of this clonotype. The chain carries TRBV12-3 or TRBV12-4 and TRBJ2-2, with a weak D call TRBD2 (6 bases). The length of the CDR3 is 15 residues. Trimming took 6 bases from V and 6 from J, leaving 17 bases between them. The CDR3 sequence: CASSPRGYGAGELFF. CDR3 DNA: TGTGCCAGCAGCCCCCGGGGGTACGGCGCCGGGGAGCTGTTTTTT.

This clonotype was detected many times. CDR3 nucleotide sequence: TGTGCCAGCAGCCAAGATATGGCGGGGGAAGTAGATACGCAGTATTTT. Amino acid sequence: CASSQDMAGEVDTQYF. The V and J genes are TRBV4-2 and TRBJ2-3, with TRBD2 matching 7 bases. Germline V gives CDR1 LGHNA, CDR2 YNFKEQ. The CDR3 runs 16 residues. The trim removed 0 bases at V and 5 bases at J, leaving 8 bases unmatched.

This clonotype was recorded at least ten times. The chain recombines TRBV12-3 or TRBV12-4 with TRBJ1-1; D possibly corresponds to TRBD1 (5 bases). The CDR3 contains 15 residues. Trimming pared 5 bases from V and 5 bases from J, leaving 18 bases between. The DNA of the CDR3 is TGTGCCAGCAGTCTACCTCCAGGGCGGGGGACTGAAGCTTTCTTT. It yields the protein CASSLPPGRGTEAFF.

In its sample, this clonotype was seen many times. V gene TRBV6-5 combines with J gene TRBJ1-1, with 10 bases lining up with TRBD1. Germline CDR1 reads MNHEY; CDR2 reads SVGAGI. With 4 bases clipped from V and 6 bases from J, the junction kept 5 bases outside the gene matches. The CDR3 contains 14 residues. The CDR3 DNA is TGTGCCAGCAGTTGGGGACAGGGGAGGCCTGAAGCTTTCTTT. Translated: CASSWGQGRPEAFF.

This clonotype was recorded only once. This chain connects TRBV19 to TRBJ2-3; the match to TRBD1 covers 8 bases. CDR1 is LNHDA and CDR2 is SQIVND in the germline V gene (reference sequence). There are 17 residues in the CDR3. The V gene end was trimmed by 10 bases and the J gene end by 0 bases; junction bases not matched to a gene: 15. CDR3 nucleotide sequence: TGTGCCACCTTAGACAGGGGCAGAGGACACAGCACAGATACGCAGTATTTT. As protein: CATLDRGRGHSTDTQYF.

As regards this clonotype: Since a far larger clone is one base different, this is likely a read error. This chain uses TRBV20-1 with TRBJ2-3; TRBD1 matches 7 bases. With the DNA end fitting TRBJ2-1 better, the J assignment may be wrong. This CDR3 is 14 amino acids long. Germline lookup yields CDR1 DFQATT and CDR2 SNEGSKA (reference sequence). The CDR3: CSAPRGQSTYEQFF. The CDR3 coding sequence is TGCAGTGCACCCCGGGGACAGAGCACCTACGAGCAGTTCTTC.

In its sample, this clonotype was seen many times. The chain couples TRBV2 to TRBJ1-4; unclear D gene. This CDR3 contains 15 residues. V was pared by 6 bases and J by 1 base, with 12 bases between. Germline V CDR1 and CDR2: SNHLY, FYNNEI. The CDR3 bases are TGTGCCAGCAGAGGAAACCTGGGAACTAATGAAAAACTGTTTTTT. Translating it yields CASRGNLGTNEKLFF.

This clonotype was counted ten times or more. The V call is TRBV6-1, the J call TRBJ2-5; 9 bases fit TRBD2. This CDR3 contains 14 residues. Germline V gives CDR1 MNHNS, CDR2 SASEGT. Trimming cost V 7 bases and J 7 bases; bases outside gene matches: 10. CDR3 sequence reads: CASTWSGRSPTQYF. The CDR3 DNA follows: TGTGCCAGCACCTGGAGCGGGAGGAGTCCGACCCAGTACTTC.

With regard to this clonotype: This probably arose from a read error, given a far larger clone one base away. The chain joins TRBV2 to TRBJ2-7; 11 nucleotides line up with TRBD2. V shed 5 bases, J shed 7 bases, and the junction held 13 bases outside the gene matches. The germline V gene encodes CDR1 SNHLY and CDR2 FYNNEI. The CDR3 consists of 16 residues. The chain's CDR3 is CASSPILATSGKEQYF. The CDR3 DNA follows: TGTGCCAGCAGTCCTATACTAGCGACTAGCGGGAAGGAGCAGTACTTC.

The rearrangement joins TRBV5-1 to TRBJ2-1, with TRBD2 matching over 12 bases. Germline V gives CDR1 SGHRS, CDR2 YFSETQ. The CDR3 is made up of 16 amino acids. With 0 bases clipped from V and 9 bases from J, the junction kept 7 bases outside the gene matches. DNA for the CDR3: TGCGCCAGCAGCTTGGATCCCGCTAGCGGGGGGGGTGAGCAGTTCTTC. Amino acid sequence: CASSLDPASGGGEQFF.

This clonotype has a count of ten or more. The rearrangement links TRBV9 to TRBJ1-1, with a weak D call TRBD1 (6 bases). Germline V gene lookup returns CDR1 SGDLS and CDR2 YYNGEE. V shed 0 bases and J shed 4 bases, with 13 bases lying between them. CDR3 length: 15 amino acids. CDR3 DNA: TGTGCCAGCAGCGTAGAGACAGGCCGGGGCACTGAAGCTTTCTTT. Protein sequence: CASSVETGRGTEAFF.

This chain joins TRBV6-1 and TRBJ1-5; D is ambiguous. The CDR3 length is 15 residues. Germline CDR1 and CDR2: MNHNS and SASEGT. With 3 bases removed from V and 5 bases from J, the gap between germline ends came to 14 bases. This chain's CDR3 is CASSDGPGSYQPQHF. The CDR3 nucleotides are TGTGCCAGCAGTGACGGGCCGGGCAGCTATCAGCCCCAGCATTTT.